Listed below are T cell receptor beta chains from one sample, sequenced in a study of blood T cell repertoires in COVID-19. Assay used: immunoSEQ multiplex PCR; TCRdb lists only in-frame clones, some missing. The data hold roughly 150,000 clones, with 65% to 85% observed a single time. Sequencing used peripheral blood. Every receptor here comes from a man between 65 and 80 years old with active or convalescent COVID-19. Both conserved end residues are part of each CDR3. A D gene is named only where the DNA matches it firmly. Expanded clones get a size class; other rows say once, few or many, or leave the size out.

>TRBJ1-2|TRBV2|NA|NA
TGTGCCAGCAGTGGACAGGTGGTCTATGGCTACACCTTC
CASSGQVVYGYTF
>TRBJ1-2|TRBV7-2|NA|NA
TGTGCCAGCAGCTTTGAACAGAACTATGGCTACACCTTC
CASSFEQNYGYTF
>TRBJ2-5|TRBV5-1|NA|TRBD2
TGCGCCAGCAGCTTGAGCGGGGGCGAAGAAGAGACCCAGTACTTC
CASSLSGGEEETQYF
>TRBJ2-3|TRBV6-5|NA|NA
TGTGCCAGCAGGGACAGTGCTAGCACAGATACGCAGTATTTT
CASRDSASTDTQYF
>TRBJ2-3|TRBV5-1|NA|NA
TGCGCCAGCAGCTTGGGTGGTGTGGGCTCAGATACGCAGTATTTT
CASSLGGVGSDTQYF
>TRBJ2-3|TRBV29-1|NA|TRBD2
TGCAGCGTTGCTCGACTAGCGATCCCAGATACGCAGTATTTT
CSVARLAIPDTQYF
>TRBJ1-2|TRBV7-9|NA|NA
TGTGCCAGCAGCTTAGGGCTGGGAGGGGACTATGGCTACACCTTC
CASSLGLGGDYGYTF
>TRBJ1-1|TRBV18|NA|NA
TGTGCCAGCCCGAAACAGGGAAATATGAACACTGAAGCTTTCTTT
CASPKQGNMNTEAFF
>TRBJ2-5|TRBV6-1|few|TRBD1
TGTGCCAGCAGTGACCCGGGACAGGGGAGGGTCTGGGAAGAGACCCAGTACTTC
CASSDPGQGRVWEETQYF
>TRBJ1-6|TRBV7-9|NA|TRBD1
TGTGCCAGCAGCTCAGATGGGACAGTTCCAAATTCACCCCTCCACTTT
CASSSDGTVPNSPLHF
>TRBJ2-1|TRBV5-1|NA|TRBD2
TGCGCCAGCAGCTTTCTAGGGAGGGATGCGCAGTTCTTC
CASSFLGRDAQFF
>TRBJ2-7|TRBV21-1|NA|NA
TGTGCCAGCAGCGTCCCGGGACAGGGGAACTCCTACGAGCAGTACTTC
CASSVPGQGNSYEQYF
>TRBJ2-1|TRBV7-2|NA|NA
TGTGCCAGCAGCACCCGACAGGTGAGCTCCTACAATGAGCAGTTCTTC
CASSTRQVSSYNEQFF
>TRBJ1-2|TRBV6-1|once|NA
TGTGCCAGCAGCCTCGGGGGTGGCAACTATGGCTACACCTTC
CASSLGGGNYGYTF
>TRBJ1-5|TRBV19|few|NA
TGTGCCAGTAGTATTGGCAGCGAAGGGCCCCAGCATTTT
CASSIGSEGPQHF
>TRBJ2-1|TRBV5-1|NA|TRBD2
TGCGCCAGCAGCTCAGGACTAGCGGGGGGGCCCTATGAGCAGTTCTTC
CASSSGLAGGPYEQFF
>TRBJ2-2|TRBV7-2|NA|TRBD2
TGTGCCAGCAGCTCTCCCGGGACTAGCGGGGGGGCGACCGGGGAGCTGTTTTTT
CASSSPGTSGGATGELFF
>TRBJ2-6|TRBV27|few|NA
TGTGCCAGCAGTTTATTTGCGGGGACCCGCTCTGGGGCCAACGTCCTGACTTTC
CASSLFAGTRSGANVLTF
>TRBJ2-1|TRBV7-2|NA|TRBD1
TGTGCCAGCAGCTTAGTGGGACAGGGTGTAGGGTTCTTC
CASSLVGQGVGFF
>TRBJ1-5|TRBV6-5|NA|NA
TGTGCCAGCAGTCCGGGTGGACAGCCCCAGCATTTT
CASSPGGQPQHF
>TRBJ2-7|TRBV7-2|once|NA
TGTGCCAGCAGCTCCTCAGGGGTTACGTACGAGCAGTACTTC
CASSSSGVTYEQYF
>TRBJ2-7|TRBV24-1|once|TRBD1
TGTGCCACCAGTGACCGGCGCGGACAGGGAGTCGAGCAGTACTTC
CATSDRRGQGVEQYF
>TRBJ2-7|TRBV2|NA|NA
TGTGCCAGCAGCCGCAGGGGCGTCGAGCAGTACTTC
CASSRRGVEQYF
>TRBJ2-1|TRBV5-1|NA|TRBD1
TGCGCCAGCAGCGGGACCGGGACAGGGGAAACTTCCTACAATGAGCAGTTCTTC
CASSGTGTGETSYNEQFF
>TRBJ2-3|TRBV5-1|NA|NA
TGCGCCACCCGGACTGGGGGGGCTTCAGATACGCAGTATTTT
CATRTGGASDTQYF
>TRBJ2-1|TRBV15|NA|NA
TGTGCCACCAGGGACTCGGGCTCCTACAATGAGCAGTTCTTC
CATRDSGSYNEQFF
>TRBJ2-7|TRBV5-1|NA|TRBD2
TGCGCCAGCAGGGGCGGGGGAAGGGCCTCCTACGAGCAGTACTTC
CASRGGGRASYEQYF
>TRBJ2-1|TRBV19|NA|NA
TGTGCCAGTACTCCCGGACAGCGCAATGAGCAGTTCTTC
CASTPGQRNEQFF
>TRBJ2-4|TRBV15|NA|NA
TGTGCCACCAGCGGGAATCGGGGAAACATTCAGTACTTC
CATSGNRGNIQYF
>TRBJ2-7|TRBV30|once|TRBD1
TGTGCCTGGAGCAGGGGGCTCGAGTCCTACGAGCAGTACTTC
CAWSRGLESYEQYF
>TRBJ2-1|TRBV19|NA|TRBD2
TGTGCCAGTAGCCTCCTGGGGGGACTAGCGGGTCGGCAGTTCTTC
CASSLLGGLAGRQFF
>TRBJ1-2|TRBV6-6|NA|TRBD1
TGTGCCAGCAGTTCCCCAACAGGGGGCAATGGCTACACCTTC
CASSSPTGGNGYTF
>TRBJ2-4|TRBV21-1|NA|NA
TGTGCCAGCAGCAAAGCCTCTGACATAGCCAAAAACATTCAGTACTTC
CASSKASDIAKNIQYF
>TRBJ2-3|TRBV2|NA|TRBD2
TGTGCCAGCAGTGAAGCGCTTGGCGGGAGATGGTATAACACAGATACGCAGTATTTT
CASSEALGGRWYNTDTQYF
>TRBJ2-3|TRBV30|NA|NA
TGTGCCTGGAGTGTACTAAGAGGGGGACAATACACAGATACGCAGTATTTT
CAWSVLRGGQYTDTQYF
>TRBJ2-1|TRBV6-6|once|TRBD1
TGTGCCAGCAGCCGATCCGGGACAGGGAGCTCCTACAATGAGCAGTTCTTC
CASSRSGTGSSYNEQFF
>TRBJ2-1|TRBV7-2|NA|TRBD1
TGTGCCAGCAGCTTACAGGGGGCGGAACCCTACAATGAGCAGTTCTTC
CASSLQGAEPYNEQFF
>TRBJ2-5|TRBV18|NA|TRBD1
TGTGCCAGCTCACCAGGGACAGGGGGCACGGAGACCCAGTACTTC
CASSPGTGGTETQYF
>TRBJ1-6|TRBV5-1|NA|NA
TGCGCCAGCAGCGAACTCCTTAATTCACCCCTCCACTTT
CASSELLNSPLHF
>TRBJ2-7|TRBV7-2|NA|TRBD1
TGTGCCAGCAGCTCCGGGACAGGGAGTTTCAACGAGCAGTACTTC
CASSSGTGSFNEQYF
>TRBJ2-5|TRBV5-4|NA|NA
TGTGCCAGCAGCTTATCGAGGGAGACCCAGTACTTC
CASSLSRETQYF
>TRBJ2-5|TRBV6-1|NA|TRBD2
TGTGCCAGCAGTGAGGTTAGCGGGGGGGAAGAGACCCAGTACTTC
CASSEVSGGEETQYF
>TRBJ2-1|TRBV19|few|TRBD1
TGTGCCAGCTCTCTCCGGACAGGGATTCCGAATGAGCAGTTCTTC
CASSLRTGIPNEQFF
>TRBJ1-1|TRBV6-1|NA|NA
TGTGCCAGCAGTGAGAGGGAAAGCACTGAAGCTTTCTTT
CASSERESTEAFF
>TRBJ1-2|TRBV4-3|NA|TRBD1
TGCGCCAGCAGCCCAGGGGGGTATGGCTACACCTTC
CASSPGGYGYTF
>TRBJ1-5|TRBV5-1|few|TRBD1
TGCGCCAGCAGCTCGACAGGGAATGATGATCAGCCCCAGCATTTT
CASSSTGNDDQPQHF
>TRBJ2-1|TRBV6-2/TRBV6-3|few|TRBD2
TGTGCCAGCAGTTACTCGGAGACTAGCCGCTTCCATGAGCAGTTCTTC
CASSYSETSRFHEQFF
>TRBJ2-3|TRBV12-3/TRBV12-4|NA|NA
TGTGCCAGCAGACGGGACTGGGGAGATACGCAGTATTTT
CASRRDWGDTQYF
>TRBJ2-5|TRBV3-1/TRBV3-2|NA|TRBD1
TGTGCCAGCAGCCCATGGACAGGGCAAGAGACCCAGTACTTC
CASSPWTGQETQYF
>TRBJ1-1|TRBV3-1/TRBV3-2|NA|TRBD1
TGTGCCAGCAGCCAACAGGGGGCTAAGTACACTGAAGCTTTCTTT
CASSQQGAKYTEAFF
>TRBJ1-1|TRBV6-5|NA|TRBD1
TGTGCCAGCAGTTACCTCCGACAGGGCACTGAAGCTTTCTTT
CASSYLRQGTEAFF
>TRBJ1-5|TRBV3-1/TRBV3-2|NA|NA
TGTGCCAGCAGCCCCACAGGAGGGCGCAGTCAGCCCCAGCATTTT
CASSPTGGRSQPQHF
>TRBJ2-2|TRBV4-3|NA|NA
TGCGCCAGCAGCCCTGCAGGGGGGTACACCGGGGAGCTGTTTTTT
CASSPAGGYTGELFF
>TRBJ1-3|TRBV28|few|TRBD1
TGTGCCAGCAGTTCACCCAAAAGGGGGACAGTTGGAAACACCATATATTTT
CASSSPKRGTVGNTIYF
>TRBJ1-6|TRBV3-1/TRBV3-2|few|NA
TGTGCCAGCAGCCAAGTCCTCAGCTATAATTCACCCCTCCACTTT
CASSQVLSYNSPLHF
>TRBJ2-1|TRBV29-1|once|TRBD2
TGCAGCGGCGGGAGCTCCTACAATGAGCAGTTCTTC
CSGGSSYNEQFF
>TRBJ1-5|TRBV7-9|NA|NA
TGTGCCAGCAGCTTATCCGTCAATCAGCCCCAGCATTTT
CASSLSVNQPQHF
>TRBJ1-2|TRBV30|few|NA
TGTGCCTGTGAACGGAGCTATGGCTACACCTTC
CACERSYGYTF
>TRBJ2-3|TRBV19|once|TRBD1
TGTGCCAGTACCCGGACAGGGACAGATACGCAGTATTTT
CASTRTGTDTQYF
>TRBJ1-1|TRBV5-1|NA|NA
TGCGCCAGCAGCTTGGGGAGGGGCACTGAAGCTTTCTTT
CASSLGRGTEAFF